This is a list of T cell receptor beta chains from one sample in a study of shared clonotypes between healthy human individuals. Measured with immunoSEQ multiplex PCR; TCRdb has only the in-frame clones, and not every one. The sample lists about 1 million clones, more than 60% occurring once. The specimen was memory CD4+ T cells sorted from blood. The receptors here all came from a man aged 18 to 29 in good health. CDR3s include the opening cysteine and the closing phenylalanine or tryptophan. Each record gives: CDR3 length, D gene, clone size, V gene, J gene, CDR3 DNA, CDR3 protein. The D gene is left open where the match is weak. Clone size appears in some rows only: once, few, many, or a class for an expanded clone.

>13|.|.|TRBV30|TRBJ1-1
TGTGCCTGGAGCGTTCGAAGGGGCGCTGAAGCTTTCTTT
CAWSVRRGAEAFF
>18|TRBD2|.|TRBV5-1|TRBJ2-3
TGCGCCAGCAGCTTGGAGACTAGCGGGGGGGCCTTTCCAGATACGCAGTATTTT
CASSLETSGGAFPDTQYF
>18|.|many|TRBV7-8|TRBJ2-7
TGTGCCAGCAGCTTTATGGTCCAGAGACTAGTCAGAACCTACGAGCAGTACTTC
CASSFMVQRLVRTYEQYF
>17|.|.|TRBV7-2|TRBJ1-1
TGTGCCAGCAGCTTAGGCCCCGTCAGGGGCGGCAACACTGAAGCTTTCTTT
CASSLGPVRGGNTEAFF
>14|.|few|TRBV25-1|TRBJ1-4
TGTGCCAGCAGTGATCCTCCAGTGGTGGAAAAACTGTTTTTT
CASSDPPVVEKLFF
>13|.|once|TRBV2|TRBJ1-1
TGTGCCGGGGGAAAACAGGGTAACACTGAAGCTTTCTTT
CAGGKQGNTEAFF
>15|.|.|TRBV6-5|TRBJ2-3
TGTGCCAGCAGACCCGGGGGCGGGAGTACAGATACGCAGTATTTT
CASRPGGGSTDTQYF
>17|TRBD1|.|TRBV9|TRBJ2-2
TGTGCCAGCAGCGGAAGACAGGGGGCGAAAACCAGCGGGGAGCTGTTTTTT
CASSGRQGAKTSGELFF
>11|.|few|TRBV6-5|TRBJ1-6
TGTGCCGTTGGGGGTTATTCACCCCTCCACTTT
CAVGGYSPLHF
>16|TRBD2|few|TRBV5-6|TRBJ2-3
TGTGCCAGCAGCTGGGGTAGCGGGAGGTCGGGAGATACGCAGTATTTT
CASSWGSGRSGDTQYF
>13|TRBD1|few|TRBV7-8|TRBJ1-6
TGTGCCAGCAGCCAGGACAGGGGTTCACCCCTCCACTTT
CASSQDRGSPLHF
>15|.|.|TRBV6-5|TRBJ1-1
TGTGCCAGCAGTTACTCGTTACAGGGGAACACTGAAGCTTTCTTT
CASSYSLQGNTEAFF
>14|TRBD2|.|TRBV10-3|TRBJ2-3
TGTGCCACGTACGGGGGGGGGAGCACAGATACGCAGTATTTT
CATYGGGSTDTQYF
>18|TRBD2|.|TRBV5-1|TRBJ2-4
TGCGCCAGCAGCTGGGGAAAACTACCGGGAGGAGGAGAAAACATTCAGTACTTC
CASSWGKLPGGGENIQYF
>16|.|.|TRBV19|TRBJ2-3
TGTGCCAGTAGTATGGTTGGAGGACGGAGCACAGATACGCAGTATTTT
CASSMVGGRSTDTQYF
>13|.|.|TRBV5-1|TRBJ1-2
TGCGCCAGCAGCTTGGGGCAGTCCTATGGCTACACCTTC
CASSLGQSYGYTF
>15|.|.|TRBV7-9|TRBJ1-5
TGTGCCAGCAGCTCCGGGACGCCAGGCAACCAGCCCCAGCATTTT
CASSSGTPGNQPQHF
>13|.|.|TRBV28|TRBJ2-3
TGTGCCCTACGAAAGACTAGCACAGATACGCAGTATTTT
CALRKTSTDTQYF
>13|.|.|TRBV18|TRBJ2-7
TGTGCCAGCTCACCAGGGACAATCTACGAGCAGTACTTC
CASSPGTIYEQYF
>15|.|few|TRBV28|TRBJ1-5
TGTGCCAGCAGTTTTGGTTCAGGAGTCAATCAGCCCCAGCATTTT
CASSFGSGVNQPQHF
>13|.|.|TRBV14|TRBJ1-1
TGTGCCAGCAGCCAGCAGGGGAACACTGAAGCTTTCTTT
CASSQQGNTEAFF
>17|TRBD1|.|TRBV28|TRBJ1-1
TGTGCCAGCAGTTCTCCGGGGACAGGGGGAAGGGGCACTGAAGCTTTCTTT
CASSSPGTGGRGTEAFF
>16|TRBD1|few|TRBV4-1|TRBJ2-1
TGCGCCAGCAGCCAAGCAACGGGACAGGGATCGTCTGAGCAGTTCTTC
CASSQATGQGSSEQFF
>15|TRBD1|.|TRBV2|TRBJ1-5
TGTGCCAGCAGTGCCGGACAGGTGATCAATCAGCCCCAGCATTTT
CASSAGQVINQPQHF
>15|.|once|TRBV7-8|TRBJ1-2
TGTGCCAGCAGCTTAGTGGCTGGGGCGGGCTATGGCTACACCTTC
CASSLVAGAGYGYTF
>11|.|.|TRBV29-1|TRBJ1-1
TGCAGCGTGCTCGCGAACACTGAAGCTTTCTTT
CSVLANTEAFF
>11|.|.|TRBV6-4|TRBJ1-1
TGTGCAACGAGGTTGAACACTGAAGCTTTCTTT
CATRLNTEAFF
>14|.|.|TRBV11-3|TRBJ2-7
TGTGCCAGCAGCTTAGACGGGGGACACTACGAGCAGTACTTC
CASSLDGGHYEQYF
>14|.|.|TRBV7-6|TRBJ2-2
TGTGCCAGCAGCTTAGGGGGTTTTGCCGGGGAGCTGTTTTTT
CASSLGGFAGELFF
>13|.|.|TRBV5-1|TRBJ2-4
TGCGCCAGCAGCTTGGAGGGATGGGACATTCAGTACTTC
CASSLEGWDIQYF
>18|TRBD2|.|TRBV7-9|TRBJ2-6
TGTGCCAGCAGCTTAGGTCTAGCGGGAGGGCCTGGGGCCAACGTCCTGACTTTC
CASSLGLAGGPGANVLTF
>11|.|few|TRBV20-1|TRBJ2-7
TGCAGTGCTCCGGTGGAATACGAGCAGTACTTC
CSAPVEYEQYF
>18|TRBD1|.|TRBV7-3|TRBJ1-1
TGTGCCAGCAGCTTATCCGGGACAGGGGGGACGAAGAACACTGAAGCTTTCTTT
CASSLSGTGGTKNTEAFF
>12|TRBD1|.|TRBV2|TRBJ1-6
TGTGCCAGCGGGACAGCCAATTCACCCCTCCACTTT
CASGTANSPLHF
>16|.|.|TRBV6-1|TRBJ2-4
TGTGCCAGCAGTGCCGGGTTACAGTGGCCTAAAAACATTCAGTACTTC
CASSAGLQWPKNIQYF
>13|.|.|TRBV19|TRBJ1-5
TGTGCCAGTAGTATAGATCAGCGTCAGCCCCAGCATTTT
CASSIDQRQPQHF
>14|.|.|TRBV7-2|TRBJ2-2
TGTGCCAGCAGCTTATGGCCGAACACCGGGGAGCTGTTTTTT
CASSLWPNTGELFF
>13|.|.|TRBV7-3|TRBJ2-2
TGTGCCAGCAGCCCAAGTTACACCGGGGAGCTGTTTTTT
CASSPSYTGELFF
>16|TRBD1|.|TRBV7-9|TRBJ1-6
TGTGCCAGCAGCCCTCGACGGACAGGGAGTTACTCACCCCTCCACTTT
CASSPRRTGSYSPLHF
>14|.|.|TRBV6-1|TRBJ2-7
TGTGCCAGCCCTCGTGGGGCAGGGGAGGGCGAGCAGTACTTC
CASPRGAGEGEQYF
>14|.|.|TRBV18|TRBJ2-3
TGTGCCAGCTCACCACCAACTGCCACAGATACGCAGTATTTT
CASSPPTATDTQYF